This T cell receptor (beta chain) was recovered during a study of shared clonotypes between healthy human individuals. As originally analysed: Because ImmunoSEQ provided only junction sequences with no quality scores, the filtering differed. Generated by immunoSEQ multiplex PCR, the TCRdb table keeps only in-frame clones and is missing some. The V and J calls and clone size were taken over from that table, and D and trimming were inferred from the DNA. The sample has under 1 million clones; approximately 92% are singletons. The CDR3 runs to 12 residues. Trimming pared 7 bases from V and 12 bases from J, leaving 16 bases between. Germline-derived CDR1 and CDR2 are SGHAT and FQNNGV. Naive CD8 isolation took CD45RO-negative cells positively selected for CCR7 and excluded terminally differentiated effector memory CD45RA+ cells.

Sequenced sample: naive CD8+ T cells sorted from blood. This chain connects TRBV11-2 to TRBJ2-1, with D perhaps given as TRBD1 or TRBD2 (5 bases each). The TCR originated in a man aged 25 to 40 in good health. In nucleotides, the CDR3 is TGTGCCAGCACCCCAGTGGGGGTTGGGCAGTTCTTC. Its translation: CASTPVGVGQFF. Based on the CDR3 plus reference TRBV11-2 and TRBJ2-1, the full variable domain is EAGVAQSPRYKIIEKRQSVAFWCNPISGHATLYWYQQILGQGPKLLIQFQNNGVVDDSQLPKDRFSAERLKGVDSTLKIQPAKLEDSAVYLCASTPVGVGQFFGPGTRLTVL.